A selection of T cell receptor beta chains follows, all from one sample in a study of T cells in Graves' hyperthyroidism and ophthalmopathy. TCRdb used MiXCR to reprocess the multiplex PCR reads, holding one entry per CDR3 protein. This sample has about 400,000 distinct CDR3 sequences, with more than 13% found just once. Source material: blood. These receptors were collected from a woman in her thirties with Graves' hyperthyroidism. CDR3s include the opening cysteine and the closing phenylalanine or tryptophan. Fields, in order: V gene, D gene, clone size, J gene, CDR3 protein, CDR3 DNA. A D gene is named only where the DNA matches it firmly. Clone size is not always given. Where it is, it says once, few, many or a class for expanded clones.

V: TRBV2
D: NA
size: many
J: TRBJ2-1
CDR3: CASIRTNDNEQFF
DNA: TGTGCCAGCATTAGGACAAACGACAATGAGCAGTTCTTC

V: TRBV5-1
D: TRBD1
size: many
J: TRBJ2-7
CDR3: CASSSVGTDGDYEQYF
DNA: TGCGCCAGCAGCTCGGTCGGGACAGACGGAGACTACGAGCAGTACTTC

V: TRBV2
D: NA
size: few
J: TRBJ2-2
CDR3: CASRHDWSGELFF
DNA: TGTGCCAGCAGACACGACTGGTCCGGGGAGCTGTTTTTT

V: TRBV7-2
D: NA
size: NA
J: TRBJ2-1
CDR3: CASSSPRVTYNEQFF
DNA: TGTGCCAGCAGCTCCCCGCGGGTTACCTACAATGAGCAGTTCTTC

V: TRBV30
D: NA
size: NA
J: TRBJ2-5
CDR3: CAWSGGKLGGETQYF
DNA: TGTGCCTGGAGTGGGGGGAAACTAGGTGGAGAGACCCAGTACTTC

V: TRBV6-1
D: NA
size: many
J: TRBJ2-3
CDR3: CASSQKGGGPSTDTQYF
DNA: TGTGCCAGCAGCCAGAAAGGGGGGGGACCTAGCACAGATACGCAGTATTTT

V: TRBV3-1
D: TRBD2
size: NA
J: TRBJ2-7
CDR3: CASNLGTSGTYEQYF
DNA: TGTGCCAGCAACCTAGGGACTAGCGGTACCTACGAGCAGTACTTC

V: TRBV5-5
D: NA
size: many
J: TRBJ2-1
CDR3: CASSLADYLYNEQFF
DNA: TGTGCCAGCAGCTTGGCGGACTACCTTTACAATGAGCAGTTCTTC

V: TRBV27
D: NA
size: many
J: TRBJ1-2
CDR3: CASSPIAGNYGYTF
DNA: TGTGCCAGCAGCCCGATAGCGGGGAACTATGGCTACACCTTC

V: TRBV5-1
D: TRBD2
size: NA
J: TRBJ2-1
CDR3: CASSLPSGRGAGEQFF
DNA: TGCGCCAGCAGCTTGCCCAGCGGGAGGGGGGCAGGTGAGCAGTTCTTC

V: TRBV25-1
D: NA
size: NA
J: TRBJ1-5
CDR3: CASSGWAGRPQHF
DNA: TGTGCCAGCAGTGGCTGGGCGGGACGGCCCCAGCATTTT

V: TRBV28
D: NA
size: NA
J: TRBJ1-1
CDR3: CASKGGGATKAFF
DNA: TGTGCCAGCAAAGGGGGGGGGGCCACTAAAGCTTTCTTT

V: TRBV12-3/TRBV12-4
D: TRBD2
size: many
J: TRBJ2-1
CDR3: CASSFPPFQREYNEQFF
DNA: TGTGCCAGCAGTTTCCCTCCCTTCCAGCGGGAGTACAATGAGCAGTTCTTC

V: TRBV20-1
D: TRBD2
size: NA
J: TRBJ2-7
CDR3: CSAPASGKLSYEQYF
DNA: TGCAGTGCTCCCGCAAGCGGGAAACTCTCCTACGAGCAGTACTTC

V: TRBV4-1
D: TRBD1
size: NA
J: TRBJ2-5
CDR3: CASSSGQGWETQYF
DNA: TGCGCCAGCAGCTCTGGACAGGGGTGGGAGACCCAGTACTTC

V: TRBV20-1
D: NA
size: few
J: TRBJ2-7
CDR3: CSAKRPGEALGGQYF
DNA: TGCAGTGCTAAGAGGCCCGGGGAGGCCCTCGGGGGGCAGTACTTC

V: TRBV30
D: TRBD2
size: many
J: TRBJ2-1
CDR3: CAWSVSSGYYNEQFF
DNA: TGTGCCTGGAGTGTATCTAGCGGATATTACAATGAGCAGTTCTTC

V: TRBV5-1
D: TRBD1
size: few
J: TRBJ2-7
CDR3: CASSPTTGGEQYF
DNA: TGCGCCAGCAGCCCGACGACAGGGGGCGAGCAGTACTTC

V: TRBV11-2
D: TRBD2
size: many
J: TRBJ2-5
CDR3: CASSFAGGKETQYF
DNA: TGTGCCAGCAGCTTTGCGGGAGGGAAAGAGACCCAGTACTTC

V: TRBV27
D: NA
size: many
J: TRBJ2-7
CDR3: CASAAGPSYEQYF
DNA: TGTGCCAGCGCGGCGGGACCGTCCTACGAGCAGTACTTC

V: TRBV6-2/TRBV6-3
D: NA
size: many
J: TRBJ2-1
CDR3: CASSRSNEQFF
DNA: TGTGCCAGCAGTCGGTCCAATGAGCAGTTCTTC

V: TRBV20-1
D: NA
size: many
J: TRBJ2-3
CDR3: CSARDSRTDTQYF
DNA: TGCAGTGCTAGAGACAGTCGCACAGATACGCAGTATTTT

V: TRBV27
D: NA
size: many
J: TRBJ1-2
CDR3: CASSPHSNYGYTF
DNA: TGTGCCAGCAGTCCCCACAGTAACTATGGCTACACCTTC

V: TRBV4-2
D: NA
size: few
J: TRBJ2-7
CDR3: CASSQPAESYEQYF
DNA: TGTGCCAGCAGCCAGCCAGCGGAGTCCTACGAGCAGTACTTC

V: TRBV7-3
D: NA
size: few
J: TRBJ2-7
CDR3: CASSLTGGLWGSEQYF
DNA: TGTGCCAGCAGCTTAACCGGGGGCTTGTGGGGGAGCGAGCAGTACTTC

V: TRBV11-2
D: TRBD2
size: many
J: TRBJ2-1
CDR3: CASSLAGTSGASEQFF
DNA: TGTGCCAGCAGCTTGGCCGGGACTAGCGGGGCCAGTGAGCAGTTCTTC

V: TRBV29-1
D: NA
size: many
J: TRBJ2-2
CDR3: CSVEIQNTGELFF
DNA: TGCAGCGTTGAAATACAGAACACCGGGGAGCTGTTTTTT